Listed below are T cell receptor beta chains from one sample, sequenced in a study of blood T cells in healthy people across ages. Each CDR3 protein gets one entry after TCRdb re-called the 5' RACE reads with MiXCR. This table holds about 1.1 million distinct CDR3 sequences, under 40% found once. The sequencing input was blood. These receptors all stem from a man aged 18 to 30 in good health. The CDR3 runs from the conserved cysteine through the conserved F or W. A D gene is named only where the DNA matches it firmly. A clone size is listed for some rows: how often the clone was seen (once, few, many), or a class if it is expanded.

>TRBV6-5|TRBD1|-|TRBJ1-4
CASSDQTGSWEKLFF
TGTGCCAGCAGTGACCAGACAGGGTCCTGGGAAAAACTGTTTTTT
>TRBV27|TRBD1|many|TRBJ2-2
CASSFWTGVNTGELFF
TGTGCCAGCAGTTTTTGGACAGGAGTGAACACCGGGGAGCTGTTTTTT
>TRBV6-2/TRBV6-3|-|-|TRBJ2-1
CASSPAQGPNEQFF
TGTGCCAGCAGCCCCGCTCAGGGTCCCAATGAGCAGTTCTTC
>TRBV20-1|TRBD1|few|TRBJ1-5
CSARPRTGGTALYSNQPQHF
TGCAGTGCCCGACCCAGAACCGGGGGGACAGCCCTGTATAGCAATCAGCCCCAGCATTTT
>TRBV6-4|-|-|TRBJ1-2
CASSEGGFSYGYTF
TGTGCCAGCAGTGAGGGCGGTTTTTCCTATGGCTACACCTTC
>TRBV7-6|TRBD2|-|TRBJ2-3
CASSPGLARADTQYF
TGTGCCAGCAGCCCGGGACTAGCCAGGGCAGATACGCAGTATTTT
>TRBV20-1|-|many|TRBJ2-3
CSAKAADTQYF
TGCAGTGCTAAGGCCGCAGATACGCAGTATTTT
>TRBV4-2|-|few|TRBJ2-3
CASSPSMTNTDTQYF
TGTGCCAGCAGCCCCAGTATGACTAACACAGATACGCAGTATTTT
>TRBV14|-|-|TRBJ2-1
CASSPRRTYNEQFF
TGTGCCAGCAGCCCAAGGCGGACCTACAATGAGCAGTTCTTC
>TRBV5-5|-|-|TRBJ2-5
CASSMTGVQETQYF
TGTGCCAGCAGCATGACGGGAGTCCAAGAGACCCAGTACTTC
>TRBV7-9|-|-|TRBJ1-5
CASASSGYNQPQHF
TGTGCCAGCGCGTCATCGGGTTACAATCAGCCCCAGCATTTT
>TRBV9|TRBD2|-|TRBJ2-2
CASSAGTSGVNTGELFF
TGTGCCAGCAGCGCAGGGACTAGCGGGGTTAACACCGGGGAGCTGTTTTTT
>TRBV7-2|-|-|TRBJ1-1
CASNLQGGNTEAFF
TGTGCCAGCAACCTACAGGGAGGGAACACTGAAGCTTTCTTT
>TRBV10-3|-|few|TRBJ2-5
CAISGGGETQYF
TGTGCCATCAGTGGTGGGGGAGAGACCCAGTACTTC
>TRBV12-3/TRBV12-4|-|few|TRBJ2-1
CASNLGHNEQFF
TGTGCCAGCAACCTGGGACACAATGAGCAGTTCTTC
>TRBV2|-|-|TRBJ1-4
CASSEQANEKLFF
TGTGCCAGCAGTGAACAGGCTAATGAAAAACTGTTTTTT
>TRBV10-3|-|-|TRBJ2-1
CAISVSSFPGQGNEQFF
TGTGCCATCAGTGTATCCTCCTTTCCAGGGCAGGGTAATGAGCAGTTCTTC
>TRBV29-1|TRBD1|-|TRBJ2-7
CSAWTGTYEQYF
TGCAGCGCCTGGACAGGCACCTACGAGCAGTACTTC
>TRBV29-1|TRBD2|-|TRBJ2-5
CSVEDRTSGVYNEQYF
TGCAGCGTTGAAGATAGGACTAGCGGTGTTTACAATGAGCAGTACTTC
>TRBV7-2|-|-|TRBJ2-1
CASTDGYNEQFF
TGTGCCAGCACCGATGGATACAATGAGCAGTTCTTC
>TRBV7-9|-|few|TRBJ2-1
CASSLGTFGYNEQFF
TGTGCCAGCAGCTTAGGGACTTTCGGGTACAATGAGCAGTTCTTC
>TRBV10-3|-|few|TRBJ2-7
CAINPQGRSEQYF
TGTGCCATCAACCCACAAGGAAGGTCCGAGCAGTACTTC
>TRBV4-3|-|-|TRBJ2-5
CASSQDNREETQYF
TGCGCCAGCAGCCAAGATAACCGGGAGGAGACCCAGTACTTC
>TRBV6-2/TRBV6-3|TRBD2|-|TRBJ2-5
CASSKLAGAGNEQYF
TGTGCCAGCAGCAAATTAGCGGGGGCCGGGAATGAGCAGTACTTC
>TRBV4-3|-|-|TRBJ1-5
CASSQSPGANQPQHF
TGCGCCAGCAGCCAATCCCCAGGGGCGAATCAGCCCCAGCATTTT
>TRBV28|-|few|TRBJ2-5
CASSQLGNQETQYF
TGTGCCAGCAGTCAACTCGGTAACCAAGAGACCCAGTACTTC
>TRBV3-1|-|-|TRBJ2-5
CASSQGPPTQHF
TGTGCCAGCAGCCAAGGCCCACCGACCCAGCACTTC
>TRBV4-1|-|-|TRBJ2-3
CASSRAFYPADTQYF
TGCGCCAGCAGCAGGGCTTTTTATCCCGCAGATACGCAGTATTTT
>TRBV29-1|TRBD2|-|TRBJ2-7
CSVESSGSSCEQYF
TGCAGCGTTGAGTCTAGCGGGAGCTCCTGCGAGCAGTACTTC
>TRBV21-1|-|-|TRBJ1-4
CASSRRDRDCNEKLFF
TGTGCCAGCAGCCGCCGGGACAGGGATTGTAATGAAAAACTGTTTTTT